This is a list of T cell receptor beta chains from one sample in a study of beta chain features in type 1 diabetes. The assay was immunoSEQ multiplex PCR, and TCRdb's table has in-frame clones only and misses some. The data show 300,000 to 350,000 clones, around 9.3% seen once. What was sequenced was central memory CD4+ T cells from blood. Source of these receptors: a man aged 25-40 years with type 1 diabetes. CDR3s include the opening cysteine and the closing phenylalanine or tryptophan. A D gene is named only where the DNA matches it firmly. Size is omitted from some rows. Given values are once, few, many or a class for expanded clones.

v_call	d_call	j_call	clone_size	cdr3_nt	cdr3_aa
TRBV19	NA	TRBJ2-5	many	TGTGCCAGTGCGGTTCGGGGAGGAATGGAGACCCAGTACTTC	CASAVRGGMETQYF
TRBV4-3	TRBD2	TRBJ2-2	few	TGCGCCAGCAGCCGGCGAACTAGCGGGGTCGCCGGGGAGCTGTTTTTT	CASSRRTSGVAGELFF
TRBV4-2	TRBD2	TRBJ2-1	NA	TGTGCCAGCAGCCAAGGACTAGCGGGGGTGGGTGAGCAGTTCTTC	CASSQGLAGVGEQFF
TRBV30	NA	TRBJ1-1	few	TGTGCCTGGAGCCCTCTAGGTACGCACACTGAAGCTTTCTTT	CAWSPLGTHTEAFF
TRBV7-2	NA	TRBJ1-5	few	TGTGCCAGCAGCTTAGATGTCTCAGTGGCCCAGCATTTT	CASSLDVSVAQHF
TRBV5-4	NA	TRBJ2-7	few	TGTGCCAGCAGCATGACAAGCTCCTACGAGCAGTACTTC	CASSMTSSYEQYF
TRBV9	NA	TRBJ2-3	NA	TGTGCCAGCAGCGTTGGTCAGCGCACAGATACGCAGTATTTT	CASSVGQRTDTQYF
TRBV5-1	TRBD2	TRBJ2-3	NA	TGCGCCAGCAGCTCGGGACTAGCGATAGTAACTAGCACAGATACGCAGTATTTT	CASSSGLAIVTSTDTQYF
TRBV30	TRBD2	TRBJ2-1	NA	TGTGCCTGGAGTGTAGGGCTAGCGGGGTTGGATGAGCAGTTCTTC	CAWSVGLAGLDEQFF
TRBV7-2	TRBD2	TRBJ2-3	NA	TGTGCCAGCAGTCGAGGGGAGGGGCCCTACACAGATACGCAGTATTTT	CASSRGEGPYTDTQYF
TRBV11-2	NA	TRBJ2-7	few	TGTGCCAGCAGCTTATCGTCCGGGGGCGGGCGGTCCTACGAGCAGTACTTC	CASSLSSGGGRSYEQYF
TRBV18	NA	TRBJ2-2	NA	TGTGCCAGCTCACGGCAGATGTCTGAAGCCGGGGAGCTGTTTTTT	CASSRQMSEAGELFF
TRBV18	NA	TRBJ2-5	NA	TGTGCCAGCTCACCAGGGGGCAGGGAGACCCAGTACTTC	CASSPGGRETQYF
TRBV19	TRBD1	TRBJ1-5	few	TGTGCCAGTAGTGCGGACAGGGGCTTCGATCAGCCCCAGCATTTT	CASSADRGFDQPQHF
TRBV29-1	NA	TRBJ1-2	NA	TGCAGCGTTGAACAGGGGTACGGCTATGGCTACACCTTC	CSVEQGYGYGYTF
TRBV7-2	TRBD1	TRBJ2-7	few	TGTGCCAGCAGCACAGGGGAATGGGTCTACGAGCAGTACTTC	CASSTGEWVYEQYF
TRBV5-1	NA	TRBJ2-5	NA	TGCGCCAGCAGCTTGGAAGGGACTCCACAAGAGACCCAGTACTTC	CASSLEGTPQETQYF